These 31 T cell receptor beta chains came from one sample sequenced in a study of CD8 T cells in Susac syndrome. Random hexamers were used to reverse transcribe about 0.5 to 1 ug of RNA. MiXCR, applied by TCRdb to the immunoSEQ multiplex PCR reads, yields one record per CDR3 protein. The repertoire consists of roughly 250,000 distinct CDR3 sequences, with 90% to 97% occurring once and the leading ten covering under 0.12%. Sequencing used CD4+ T cells from PBMCs. These receptors were collected from a human donor with Susac syndrome.

This chain joins TRBV14 and TRBJ1-1; TRBD1 aligns across 7 bases. This CDR3 is 15 amino acids long. V dropped 4 bases and J dropped 1; count of bases not matched to a gene: 6. Germline V CDR1 and CDR2: SGHDN, FVKESK. The CDR3 nucleotides are TGTGCCAGCAGCCGACCGACAGGGAGGAACACTGAAGCTTTCTTT. Translation gives CASSRPTGRNTEAFF.

The chain combines TRBV25-1 with TRBJ1-2; the D gene is possibly TRBD1 (6 bases). CDR3 length: 11 amino acids. From germline, CDR1 is MGHDK and CDR2 SYGVNS. Trimming took off 2 bases at V and 9 bases at J, with 7 bases between the two ends. In nucleotides, the CDR3 is TGTGCCAGCAGTGAAGGGGGCCGCTACACCTTC. As protein: CASSEGGRYTF.

This chain uses TRBV7-2 with TRBJ2-4; D gene uncertain. The CDR3 loop spans 14 amino acids. The V end was cut by 1 base, the J end by 6 bases, with 10 bases between. Germline lookup yields CDR1 SGHTA and CDR2 FQGNSA. The CDR3 here is CASSLGLSGNIQYF. CDR3 DNA: TGTGCCAGCAGCTTAGGGCTGTCAGGAAACATTCAGTACTTC.

The chain combines TRBV12-5 with TRBJ1-5, with D unclear. The CDR3 runs to 15 residues. V lost 1 base, J lost 7 bases, and 14 bases lay in between. Germline CDR1 is LGHNT and CDR2 is FRNRAP. The CDR3 sequence is CASGLGDGLGQPQHF. CDR3 DNA: TGTGCTAGTGGTTTGGGTGACGGCCTCGGGCAGCCCCAGCATTTT. The whole variable domain, remainder taken from reference TRBV12-5 and TRBJ1-5, is DARVTQTPRHKVTEMGQEVTMRCQPILGHNTVFWYRQTMMQGLELLAYFRNRAPLDDSGMPKDRFSAEMPDATLATLKIQPSEPRDSAVYFCASGLGDGLGQPQHFGDGTRLSIL.

The V gene is TRBV6-5, the J gene TRBJ2-5; D is perhaps TRBD1 or TRBD2 (5 bases each). The CDR3 extends over 15 amino acids. Germline loops: CDR1 MNHEY, CDR2 SVGAGI. V lost 5 bases and J lost 2, with 15 bases in between. CDR3 residues: CASSPSGTAQETQYF. The CDR3 nucleotides read TGTGCCAGCAGTCCATCCGGGACCGCTCAAGAGACCCAGTACTTC.

This rearrangement joins TRBV30 to TRBJ1-1; D is possibly TRBD1 (5 bases). Germline CDR1 and CDR2: GTSNPN and SVGIG (reference sequence). Trimming took off 7 bases at V and 5 bases at J, with 14 bases between the two ends. The CDR3 totals 12 residues. The CDR3 DNA is TGTGCCTCCCTCCGGGGGGGGACTGAAGCTTTCTTT. Its protein product is CASLRGGTEAFF.

The V call is TRBV20-1, the J call TRBJ1-2; 10 nucleotides match TRBD1. Germline loops: CDR1 DFQATT, CDR2 SNEGSKA (reference sequence). This CDR3 is 14 amino acids long. J was trimmed by 4 bases and V by 3 bases; bases with no gene match: 5. This chain's CDR3 is CSAREDRGLYGYTF. In DNA form, the CDR3 reads TGCAGTGCTAGGGAAGACAGGGGGCTCTATGGCTACACCTTC.

V is TRBV30 and J is TRBJ2-5; D is possibly TRBD1 (6 bases). This CDR3 region has 15 residues. The V end lost 0 bases, the J end lost 5 bases, and 16 bases lay between the germline ends. The germline gives CDR1 GTSNPN, CDR2 SVGIG (reference sequence). In nucleotides, the CDR3 is TGTGCCTGGAGTGTAGCTTCCACAGGGACGGAGACCCAGTACTTC. Residues: CAWSVASTGTETQYF.

The J gene is TRBJ2-1, the V gene TRBV19; D remains ambiguous. V lost 5 bases and J 7 bases, leaving 9 bases between the germline ends. CDR1 LNHDA and CDR2 SQIVND come from the germline V gene (reference sequence). The CDR3 is 12 residues long. The CDR3 sequence is CASSRTKNEQFF. The CDR3 DNA is TGTGCCAGTAGTCGCACAAAAAATGAGCAGTTCTTC.

This chain connects TRBV24-1 to TRBJ2-7; 9 nucleotides match TRBD2. Germline V CDR1 and CDR2: KGHDR, SFDVKD. The CDR3 contains 14 residues. Trimming at V came to 9 bases and at J to 5 bases, leaving 10 bases not matched to a gene. The CDR3 loop reads CATGGREGLNEQYF. DNA of the CDR3: TGTGCCACCGGGGGGCGGGAGGGCCTAAACGAGCAGTACTTC.

V is TRBV6-5 and J is TRBJ2-1; 8 nucleotides line up with TRBD2. The germline gives CDR1 MNHEY, CDR2 SVGAGI. This CDR3 comprises 16 residues. V trimming: 2 bases; J trimming: 8 bases; junction bases outside the gene matches: 11. The CDR3: CASSYLRGGLVYEQFF. CDR3 coding DNA: TGTGCCAGCAGTTACCTACGGGGGGGGCTAGTATATGAGCAGTTCTTC.

The J gene is TRBJ2-3, the V gene TRBV12-3 or TRBV12-4; no clear D gene. The CDR3 runs to 13 residues. Trimming cost V 5 bases and J 6 bases, with 12 bases left between them. This chain's CDR3 is CASSPQVGDTQYF. CDR3 coding DNA: TGTGCCAGCAGTCCCCAAGTAGGGGATACGCAGTATTTT.

The CDR3 sequence: CASTPTRRTYEQYF. The CDR3 DNA is TGTGCCAGCACGCCTACGCGACGGACCTACGAGCAGTACTTC. The gene calls are TRBV6-2 or TRBV6-3 and TRBJ2-7; no clear D. CDR3 length equals 14 residues. The germline CDR1 and CDR2 sequences are MNHEY and SVGEGT. Trimming pared 7 bases from V and 2 bases from J, leaving 15 bases between.

The chain carries TRBV5-1 and TRBJ2-2; D not resolved. V was cut by 5 bases and J by 3 bases, with 11 bases left in between. The CDR3 totals 14 residues. Germline CDR1 and CDR2: SGHRS and YFSETQ. CDR3: CASRPRLDTGELFF. CDR3 nucleotide sequence: TGCGCCAGCAGGCCTAGACTTGACACCGGGGAGCTGTTTTTT.

This chain connects TRBV14 to TRBJ2-1; no reliable D call. The CDR3 loop spans 14 amino acids. Germline CDR1 reads SGHDN; CDR2 reads FVKESK. V dropped 3 bases and J dropped 8 bases, with 14 bases sitting between them. The CDR3 here is CASSQLNWSYEQFF. The CDR3 DNA reads TGTGCCAGCAGCCAGCTAAATTGGTCCTATGAGCAGTTCTTC.

The chain combines TRBV25-1 with TRBJ2-1; D remains unclear. This CDR3 is built from 15 residues. Germline CDR1 and CDR2: MGHDK and SYGVNS. The V gene lost 3 bases and the J gene lost 0 bases, with 9 bases spanning the gap. Here the CDR3 reads CASSDSPPSYNEQFF. The CDR3, as DNA: TGTGCCAGCAGTGACAGTCCGCCCTCCTACAATGAGCAGTTCTTC.

The rearrangement uses TRBV11-2 and TRBJ2-7, with a tentative D call TRBD2 (6 bases). Per the germline V gene, CDR1 is SGHAT and CDR2 is FQNNGV. V lost 4 bases and J lost 1, with 17 bases in between. This CDR3 region has 16 residues. The CDR3 spells CASSSQRARWSYEQYF. CDR3 DNA sequence: TGTGCCAGCAGCTCCCAGCGGGCTAGGTGGTCCTACGAGCAGTACTTC.

V is TRBV30 and J is TRBJ2-7, with TRBD1 matching 7 bases. The CDR3 has 13 amino acids. Trimming cost V 0 bases and J 5 bases; bases outside gene matches: 4. Germline loops: CDR1 GTSNPN, CDR2 SVGIG (reference sequence). CDR3 DNA: TGTGCCTGGAGTGTCGGACAGGCCCACGAGCAGTACTTC. Its translation: CAWSVGQAHEQYF.

The DNA for the CDR3 is TGTGCCAGCAGCTCACGCGAAGTAGAGCAGCCCCAGCATTTT. Translated, it gives CASSSREVEQPQHF. V is TRBV7-8 and J is TRBJ1-5; D is uncertain. The germline V gene has CDR1 SGHVS and CDR2 FQNEAQ. CDR3 length: 14 residues. V lost 4 bases and J 7 bases, leaving 14 bases between the germline ends.

This chain uses TRBV27 with TRBJ1-1, with 7 nucleotides matching TRBD1. Germline V gene lookup returns CDR1 MNHEY and CDR2 SMNVEV (reference sequence). The CDR3 has 15 amino acids. Trimming took 4 bases from V and 4 from J; bases not matched to a gene: 9. The DNA of the CDR3 is TGTGCCAGCAGTTATCAAGGGGGCCTACTCACTGAAGCTTTCTTT. Translating gives CASSYQGGLLTEAFF.

The genes are TRBV19 and TRBJ1-1; possibly TRBD1 for D (5 bases). CDR1 LNHDA and CDR2 SQIVND come from the germline V gene (reference sequence). The V end was cut by 3 bases, the J end by 5 bases, with 10 bases between. The CDR3 has 13 amino acids. In nucleotides, the CDR3 is TGTGCCAGTAGTATCCGGGGGAGGACTGAAGCTTTCTTT. Residues: CASSIRGRTEAFF.

The chain combines TRBV28 with TRBJ1-1; D unresolved. The length of the CDR3 is 10 residues. V lost 6 bases, J lost 3 bases, and 2 bases lay in between. Germline CDR1 reads MDHEN; CDR2 reads SYDVKM. The CDR3 region has the DNA TGTGCCAGCAGGGACACTGAAGCTTTCTTT. It specifies CASRDTEAFF.

V is TRBV5-8 and J is TRBJ2-1; D is perhaps TRBD1 (5 bases). V gave up 0 bases and J gave up 7 bases, with 14 bases separating them. This CDR3 has 15 residues. CDR1 is SGHTS and CDR2 is YDEGEE in the germline V gene. The CDR3: CASSLAGSGWNEQFF. Written as DNA, the CDR3 is TGTGCCAGCAGCTTGGCCGGCTCAGGGTGGAATGAGCAGTTCTTC.

The rearrangement joins TRBV28 to TRBJ2-5, with TRBD1 as a possible D gene (6 bases). V shed 3 bases and J shed 2 bases, with 22 bases lying between them. This CDR3 has 18 amino acids. CDR1 MDHEN and CDR2 SYDVKM come from the germline V gene. Here the CDR3 DNA reads TGTGCCAGCAGTTTTTCCCGCCAAACAGGGTACTTTCAAGAGACCCAGTACTTC. Residues: CASSFSRQTGYFQETQYF. Full variable domain (rest looked up from reference TRBV28 and TRBJ2-5): DVKVTQSSRYLVKRTGEKVFLECVQDMDHENMFWYRQDPGLGLRLIYFSYDVKMKEKGDIPEGYSVSREKKERFSLILESASTNQTSMYLCASSFSRQTGYFQETQYFGPGTRLLVL.

The rearrangement joins TRBV28 to TRBJ1-1; D unresolved. V was shortened by 3 bases and J by 0 bases, with 14 bases between the two germline ends. Germline lookup yields CDR1 MDHEN and CDR2 SYDVKM. The CDR3 loop spans 16 amino acids. CDR3 sequence: CASSFGVQRMNTEAFF. CDR3 sequence (DNA): TGTGCCAGCAGTTTCGGAGTTCAGAGAATGAACACTGAAGCTTTCTTT. Based on the CDR3 plus reference TRBV28 and TRBJ1-1, the full variable domain is DVKVTQSSRYLVKRTGEKVFLECVQDMDHENMFWYRQDPGLGLRLIYFSYDVKMKEKGDIPEGYSVSREKKERFSLILESASTNQTSMYLCASSFGVQRMNTEAFFGQGTRLTVV.

The rearrangement links TRBV5-4 to TRBJ2-1, with TRBD2 matching over 8 bases. The junction had 2 bases not matched to a gene; V was cut back by 4 bases and J by 2 bases. Per germline, CDR1 SGHNT and CDR2 YYREEE (reference sequence). The CDR3 covers 14 residues. The CDR3 DNA sequence: TGTGCCAGCAGCCGTAGCGGGACCTACAATGAGCAGTTCTTC. Amino acids: CASSRSGTYNEQFF.

The rearrangement uses TRBV2 and TRBJ2-7, with D uncertain. Germline V gene lookup returns CDR1 SNHLY and CDR2 FYNNEI. Trimming left V 2 bases short and J 2 bases short, with 10 bases between. This CDR3 comprises 14 residues. The CDR3: CASSERGRTYEQYF. The DNA of the CDR3 is TGTGCCAGCAGTGAACGTGGACGGACCTACGAGCAGTACTTC.

This clonotype occurred a few times. The chain has TRBV2 and TRBJ2-7; the D is unclear. This CDR3 contains 12 residues. V was trimmed by 6 bases and J by 6 bases, leaving 12 bases between them. Germline V CDR1 and CDR2: SNHLY, FYNNEI. This CDR3 reads CASSPTLFEQYF. The CDR3 DNA reads as TGTGCCAGCAGCCCGACTCTCTTCGAGCAGTACTTC.

The chain carries TRBV29-1 and TRBJ2-1; TRBD1 matches at 9 bases. Germline-derived CDR1 and CDR2 are SQVTM and ANQGSEA. The CDR3 runs to 13 residues. Trimming at V came to 3 bases and at J to 9 bases, leaving 6 bases not matched to a gene. The DNA of the CDR3 is TGCAGCGTTGAGGTACAGGGGGCAGGTGAGCAGTTCTTC. Translating gives CSVEVQGAGEQFF.

CDR3 coding DNA: TGCACCAGCAGGAAAGGGCGGGAGGTCCACGAGCAGTACTTC. Translating gives CTSRKGREVHEQYF. This sequence joins TRBV1 and TRBJ2-7; the DNA was not used to check the table's D call, TRBD1. TRBV1 has pseudogene status. This CDR3 contains 14 residues.

The V call is TRBV19, the J call TRBJ2-3, with a weak D call TRBD2 (6 bases). This CDR3 has 16 amino acids. Looked up from germline, CDR1 is LNHDA and CDR2 is SQIVND (reference sequence). V lost 7 bases, J lost 1 base, and 18 bases lay in between. The CDR3 reads CASTDGGLVGTDTQYF. The CDR3 DNA follows: TGTGCCAGTACAGACGGGGGATTGGTAGGCACAGATACGCAGTATTTT.